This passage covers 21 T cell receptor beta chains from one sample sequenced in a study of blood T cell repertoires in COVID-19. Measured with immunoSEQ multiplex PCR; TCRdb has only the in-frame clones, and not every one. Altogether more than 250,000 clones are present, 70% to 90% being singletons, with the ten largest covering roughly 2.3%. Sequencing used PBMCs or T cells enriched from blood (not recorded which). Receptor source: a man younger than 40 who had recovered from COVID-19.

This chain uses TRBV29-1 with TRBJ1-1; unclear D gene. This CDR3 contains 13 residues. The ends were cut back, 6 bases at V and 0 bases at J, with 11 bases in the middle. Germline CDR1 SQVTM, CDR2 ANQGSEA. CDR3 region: CSVRLVLNTEAFF. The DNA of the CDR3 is TGCAGCGTGCGCTTGGTACTGAACACTGAAGCTTTCTTT.

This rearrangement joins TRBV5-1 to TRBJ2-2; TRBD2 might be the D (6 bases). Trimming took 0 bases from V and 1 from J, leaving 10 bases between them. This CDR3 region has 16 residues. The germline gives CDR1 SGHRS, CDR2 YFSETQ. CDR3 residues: CASSLAGVLNTGELFF. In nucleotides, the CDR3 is TGCGCCAGCAGCTTGGCGGGGGTACTGAACACCGGGGAGCTGTTTTTT.

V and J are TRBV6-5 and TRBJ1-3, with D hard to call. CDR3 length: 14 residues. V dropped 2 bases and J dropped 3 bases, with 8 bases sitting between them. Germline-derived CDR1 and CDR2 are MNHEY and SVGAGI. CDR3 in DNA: TGTGCCAGCAGTTACGGAGGCGGTGGAAACACCATATATTTT. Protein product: CASSYGGGGNTIYF.

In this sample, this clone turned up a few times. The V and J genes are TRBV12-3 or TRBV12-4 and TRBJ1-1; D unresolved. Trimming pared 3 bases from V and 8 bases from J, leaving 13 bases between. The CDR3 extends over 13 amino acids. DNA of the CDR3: TGTGCCAGCAGTTTCACGGTGCCGCCCGAAGCTTTCTTT. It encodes CASSFTVPPEAFF.

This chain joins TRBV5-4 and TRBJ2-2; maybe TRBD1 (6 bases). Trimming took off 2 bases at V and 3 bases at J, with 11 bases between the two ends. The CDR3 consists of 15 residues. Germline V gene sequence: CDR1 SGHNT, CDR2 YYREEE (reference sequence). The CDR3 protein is CASSLGQGYTGELFF. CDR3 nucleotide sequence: TGTGCCAGCAGCTTAGGGCAGGGGTACACCGGGGAGCTGTTTTTT.

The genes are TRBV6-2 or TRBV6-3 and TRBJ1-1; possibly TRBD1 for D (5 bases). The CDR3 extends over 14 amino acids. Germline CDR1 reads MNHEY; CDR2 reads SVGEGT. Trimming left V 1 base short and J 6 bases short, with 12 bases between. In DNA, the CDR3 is TGTGCCAGCAGTTACTTCGGGGGTGGGCCTGAAGCTTTCTTT. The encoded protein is CASSYFGGGPEAFF.

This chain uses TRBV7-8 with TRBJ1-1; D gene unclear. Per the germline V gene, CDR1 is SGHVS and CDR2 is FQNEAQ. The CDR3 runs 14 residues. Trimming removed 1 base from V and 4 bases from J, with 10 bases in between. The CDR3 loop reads CASSLERVRTEAFF. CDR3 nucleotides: TGTGCCAGCAGCTTAGAGCGGGTTCGCACTGAAGCTTTCTTT.

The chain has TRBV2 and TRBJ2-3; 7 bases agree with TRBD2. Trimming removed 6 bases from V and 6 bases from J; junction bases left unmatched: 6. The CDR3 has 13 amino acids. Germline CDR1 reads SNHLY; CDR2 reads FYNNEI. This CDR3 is CASRGGTGDTQYF. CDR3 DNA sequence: TGTGCCAGCAGGGGGGGGACCGGGGATACGCAGTATTTT.

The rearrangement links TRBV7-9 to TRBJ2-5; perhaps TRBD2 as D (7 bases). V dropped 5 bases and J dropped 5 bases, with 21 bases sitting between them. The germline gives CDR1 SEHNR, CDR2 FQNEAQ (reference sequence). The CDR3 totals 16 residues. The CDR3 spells CASSPGIGGQGETQYF. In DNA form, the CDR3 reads TGTGCCAGCAGCCCCGGAATCGGGGGGCAAGGGGAGACCCAGTACTTC.

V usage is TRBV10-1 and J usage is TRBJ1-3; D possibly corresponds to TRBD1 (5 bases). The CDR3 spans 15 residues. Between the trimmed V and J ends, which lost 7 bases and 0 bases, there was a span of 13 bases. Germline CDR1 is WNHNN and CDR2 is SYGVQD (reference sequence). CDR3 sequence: CASIGVSDSGNTIYF. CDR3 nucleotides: TGCGCCAGCATAGGGGTCAGCGACTCTGGAAACACCATATATTTT.

The CDR3 DNA is TGTGCAGAGCCAAGTCAGCCCCAGCATTTT. It is translated as CAEPSQPQHF. The J gene is TRBJ1-5, the V gene TRBV12-3 or TRBV12-4, with D unclear. The CDR3 has 10 residues.

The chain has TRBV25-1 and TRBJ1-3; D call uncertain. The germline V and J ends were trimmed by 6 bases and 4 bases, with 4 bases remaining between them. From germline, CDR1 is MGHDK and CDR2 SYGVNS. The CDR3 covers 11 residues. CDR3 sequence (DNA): TGTGCCAGCAGCCCGGGAAACACCATATATTTT. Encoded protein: CASSPGNTIYF.

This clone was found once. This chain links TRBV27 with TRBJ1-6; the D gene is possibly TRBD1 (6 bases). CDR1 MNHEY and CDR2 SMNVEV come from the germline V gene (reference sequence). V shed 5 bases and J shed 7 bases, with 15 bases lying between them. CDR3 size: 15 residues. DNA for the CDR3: TGTGCCAGCAGTGATAGGGGGACATCGAATTCACCCCTCCACTTT. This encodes CASSDRGTSNSPLHF.

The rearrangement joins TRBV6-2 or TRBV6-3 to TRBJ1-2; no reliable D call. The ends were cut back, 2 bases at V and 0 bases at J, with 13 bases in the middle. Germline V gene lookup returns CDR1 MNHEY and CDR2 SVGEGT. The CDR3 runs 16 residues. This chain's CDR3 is CASSYRPQTANYGYTF. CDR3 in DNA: TGTGCCAGCAGTTACCGTCCGCAAACAGCTAACTATGGCTACACCTTC.

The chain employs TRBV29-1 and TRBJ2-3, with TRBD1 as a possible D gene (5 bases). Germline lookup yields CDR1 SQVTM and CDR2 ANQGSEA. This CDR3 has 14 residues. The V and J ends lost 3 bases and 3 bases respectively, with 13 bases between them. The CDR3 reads CSVEGPYSTDTQYF. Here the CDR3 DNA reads TGCAGCGTTGAGGGGCCCTACTCTACAGATACGCAGTATTTT.

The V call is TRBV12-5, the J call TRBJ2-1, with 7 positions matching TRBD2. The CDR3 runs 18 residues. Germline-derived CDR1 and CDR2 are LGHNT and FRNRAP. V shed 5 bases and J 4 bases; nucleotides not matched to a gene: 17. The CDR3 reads CASGDYRISGGDYNEQFF. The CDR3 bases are TGTGCTAGTGGTGACTATCGAATCTCGGGGGGTGATTACAATGAGCAGTTCTTC. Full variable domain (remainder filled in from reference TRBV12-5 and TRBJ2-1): DARVTQTPRHKVTEMGQEVTMRCQPILGHNTVFWYRQTMMQGLELLAYFRNRAPLDDSGMPKDRFSAEMPDATLATLKIQPSEPRDSAVYFCASGDYRISGGDYNEQFFGPGTRLTVL.

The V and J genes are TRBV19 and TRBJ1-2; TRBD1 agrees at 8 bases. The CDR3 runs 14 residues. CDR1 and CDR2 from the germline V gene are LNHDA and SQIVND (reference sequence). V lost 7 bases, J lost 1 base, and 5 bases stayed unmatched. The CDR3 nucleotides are TGTGCCAGTACCATAGACAGGGGTAACTATGGCTACACCTTC. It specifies CASTIDRGNYGYTF.

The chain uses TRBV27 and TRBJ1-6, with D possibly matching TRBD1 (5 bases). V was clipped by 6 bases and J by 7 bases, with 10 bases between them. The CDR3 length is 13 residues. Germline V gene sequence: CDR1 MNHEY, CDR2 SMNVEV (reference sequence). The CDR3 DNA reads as TGTGCCAGCAGCCAGGGATGGAATTCACCCCTCCACTTT. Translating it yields CASSQGWNSPLHF.

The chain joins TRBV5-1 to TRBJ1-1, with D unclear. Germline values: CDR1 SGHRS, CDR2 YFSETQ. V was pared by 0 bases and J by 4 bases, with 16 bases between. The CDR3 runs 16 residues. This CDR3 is CASSLVFGPGGTEAFF. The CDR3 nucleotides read TGCGCCAGCAGCTTGGTGTTCGGTCCGGGTGGCACTGAAGCTTTCTTT.

The CDR3 DNA follows: TGCGCCAGCAGCCAAGGTAACAGTTACTACAATGAGCAGTTCTTC. It is translated as CASSQGNSYYNEQFF. The chain couples TRBV4-1 to TRBJ2-1, with D uncertain. The V gene's germline CDR1 is MGHRA and CDR2 YSYEKL. CDR3 length equals 15 residues. V lost 1 base to trimming and J lost 3 bases, with 10 bases between them.

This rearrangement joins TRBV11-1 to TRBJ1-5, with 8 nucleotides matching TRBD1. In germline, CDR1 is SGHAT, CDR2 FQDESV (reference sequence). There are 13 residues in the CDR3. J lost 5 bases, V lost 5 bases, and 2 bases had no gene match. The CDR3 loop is CASSQTGDQPQHF. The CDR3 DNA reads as TGTGCCAGCAGCCAGACAGGGGATCAGCCCCAGCATTTT.